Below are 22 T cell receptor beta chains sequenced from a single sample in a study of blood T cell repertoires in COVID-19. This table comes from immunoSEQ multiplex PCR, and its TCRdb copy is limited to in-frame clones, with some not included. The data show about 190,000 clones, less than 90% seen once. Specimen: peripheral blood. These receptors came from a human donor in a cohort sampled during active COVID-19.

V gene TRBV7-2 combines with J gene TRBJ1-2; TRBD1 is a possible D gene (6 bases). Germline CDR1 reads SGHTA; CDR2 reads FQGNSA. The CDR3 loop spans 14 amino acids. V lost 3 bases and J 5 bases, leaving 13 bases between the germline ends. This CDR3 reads CASSFSGGTYGYTF. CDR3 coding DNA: TGTGCCAGCAGCTTCTCCGGGGGGACATATGGCTACACCTTC.

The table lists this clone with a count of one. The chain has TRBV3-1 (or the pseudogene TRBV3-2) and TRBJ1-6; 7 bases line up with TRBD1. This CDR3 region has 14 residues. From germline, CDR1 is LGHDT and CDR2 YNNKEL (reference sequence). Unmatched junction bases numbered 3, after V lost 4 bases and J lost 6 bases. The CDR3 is CASSLQGGNSPLHF. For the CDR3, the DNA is TGTGCCAGCAGCCTCCAGGGGGGTAATTCACCCCTCCACTTT.

This CDR3 reads CASSERRRGQPQHF. As DNA, the CDR3 is TGTGCCAGCAGTGAGCGGCGAAGAGGTCAGCCCCAGCATTTT. The chain uses TRBV2 and TRBJ1-5; D gene unclear. The germline gives CDR1 SNHLY, CDR2 FYNNEI. V was cut by 3 bases and J by 6 bases, with 12 bases left in between. The CDR3 has 14 residues.

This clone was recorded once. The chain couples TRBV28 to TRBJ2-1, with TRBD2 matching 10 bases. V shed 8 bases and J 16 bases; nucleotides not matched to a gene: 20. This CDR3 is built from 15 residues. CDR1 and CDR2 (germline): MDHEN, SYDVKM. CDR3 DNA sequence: TGTGCCAGCCCCCCCTCTAGCGGGAGCGCAATAGGCGGATTCTTC. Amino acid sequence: CASPPSSGSAIGGFF.

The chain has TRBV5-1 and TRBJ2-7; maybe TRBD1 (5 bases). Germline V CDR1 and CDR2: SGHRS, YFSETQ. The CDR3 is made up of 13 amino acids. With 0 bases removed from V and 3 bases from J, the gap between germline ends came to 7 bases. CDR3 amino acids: CASSLEGLYEQYF. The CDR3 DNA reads TGCGCCAGCAGCTTGGAGGGGCTCTACGAGCAGTACTTC.

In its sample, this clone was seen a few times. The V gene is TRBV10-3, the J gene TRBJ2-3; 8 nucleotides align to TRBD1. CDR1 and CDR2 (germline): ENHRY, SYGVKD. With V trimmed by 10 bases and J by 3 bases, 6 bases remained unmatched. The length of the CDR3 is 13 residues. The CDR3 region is CATQGEGTDTQYF. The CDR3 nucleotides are TGTGCCACACAGGGGGAAGGGACAGATACGCAGTATTTT.

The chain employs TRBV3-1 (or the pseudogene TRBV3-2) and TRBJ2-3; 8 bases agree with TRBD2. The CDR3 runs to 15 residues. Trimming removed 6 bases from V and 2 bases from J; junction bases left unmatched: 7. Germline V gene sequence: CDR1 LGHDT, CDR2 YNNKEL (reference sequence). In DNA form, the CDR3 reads TGTGCCAGCAGGCAGGGCGGGGGGTACACAGATACGCAGTATTTT. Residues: CASRQGGGYTDTQYF.

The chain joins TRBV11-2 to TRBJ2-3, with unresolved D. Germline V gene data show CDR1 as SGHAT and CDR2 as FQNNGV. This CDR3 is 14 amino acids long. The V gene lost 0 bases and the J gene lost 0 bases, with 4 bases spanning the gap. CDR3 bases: TGTGCCAGCAGCTTAGATGGCAGCACAGATACGCAGTATTTT. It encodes CASSLDGSTDTQYF.

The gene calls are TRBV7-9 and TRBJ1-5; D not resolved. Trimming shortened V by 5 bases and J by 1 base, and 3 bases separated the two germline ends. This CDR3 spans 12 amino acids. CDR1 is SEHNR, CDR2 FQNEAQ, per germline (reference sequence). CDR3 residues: CASSQSNQPQHF. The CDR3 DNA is TGTGCCAGCAGCCAAAGCAATCAGCCCCAGCATTTT.

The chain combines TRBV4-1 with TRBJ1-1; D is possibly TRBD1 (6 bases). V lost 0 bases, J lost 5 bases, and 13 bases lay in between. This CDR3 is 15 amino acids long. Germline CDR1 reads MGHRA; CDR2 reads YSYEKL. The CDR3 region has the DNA TGCGCCAGCAGCCAAGATCACAGGGTGTGGACTGAAGCTTTCTTT. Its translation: CASSQDHRVWTEAFF.

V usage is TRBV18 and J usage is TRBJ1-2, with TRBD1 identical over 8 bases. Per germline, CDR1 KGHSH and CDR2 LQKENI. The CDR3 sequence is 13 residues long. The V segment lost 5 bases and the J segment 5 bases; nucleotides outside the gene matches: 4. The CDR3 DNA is TGTGCCAGCTCATCGACAGGGGAGTATGGCTACACCTTC. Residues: CASSSTGEYGYTF. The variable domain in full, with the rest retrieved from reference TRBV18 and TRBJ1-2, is NAGVMQNPRHLVRRRGQEARLRCSPMKGHSHVYWYRQLPEEGLKFMVYLQKENIIDESGMPKERFSAEFPKEGPSILRIQQVVRGDSAAYFCASSSTGEYGYTFGSGTRLTVV.

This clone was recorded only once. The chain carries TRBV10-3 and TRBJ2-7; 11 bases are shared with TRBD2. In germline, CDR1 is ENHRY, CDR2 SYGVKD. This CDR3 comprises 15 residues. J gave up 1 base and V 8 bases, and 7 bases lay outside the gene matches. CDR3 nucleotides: TGTGCCATCGGGAATCGACTAGCGGGGTCCTACGAGCAGTACTTC. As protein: CAIGNRLAGSYEQYF.

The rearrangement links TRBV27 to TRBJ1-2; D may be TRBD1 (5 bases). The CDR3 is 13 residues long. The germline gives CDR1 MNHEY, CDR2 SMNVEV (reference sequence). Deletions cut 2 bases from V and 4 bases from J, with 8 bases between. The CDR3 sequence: CASSLQGLYGYTF. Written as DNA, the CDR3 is TGTGCCAGCAGTTTACAGGGACTCTATGGCTACACCTTC.

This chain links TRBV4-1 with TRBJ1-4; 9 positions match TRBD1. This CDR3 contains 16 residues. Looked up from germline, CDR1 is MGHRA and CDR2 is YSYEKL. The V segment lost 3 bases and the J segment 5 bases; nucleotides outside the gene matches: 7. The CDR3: CASSHPRTGVNEKLFF. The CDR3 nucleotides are TGCGCCAGCAGCCATCCCCGGACAGGGGTAAATGAAAAACTGTTTTTT.

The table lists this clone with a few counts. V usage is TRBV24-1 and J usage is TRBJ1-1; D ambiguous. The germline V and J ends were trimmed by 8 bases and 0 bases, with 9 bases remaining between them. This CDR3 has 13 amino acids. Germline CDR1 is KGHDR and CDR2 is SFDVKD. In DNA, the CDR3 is TGTGCCACCATGGGGAGTATGAACACTGAAGCTTTCTTT. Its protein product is CATMGSMNTEAFF.

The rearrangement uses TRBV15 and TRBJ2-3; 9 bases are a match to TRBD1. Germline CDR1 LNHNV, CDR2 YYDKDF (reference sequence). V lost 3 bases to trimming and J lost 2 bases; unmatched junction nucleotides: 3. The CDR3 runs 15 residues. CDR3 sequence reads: CATSRDRGNTDTQYF. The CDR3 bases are TGTGCCACCAGCAGGGACAGGGGAAACACAGATACGCAGTATTTT.

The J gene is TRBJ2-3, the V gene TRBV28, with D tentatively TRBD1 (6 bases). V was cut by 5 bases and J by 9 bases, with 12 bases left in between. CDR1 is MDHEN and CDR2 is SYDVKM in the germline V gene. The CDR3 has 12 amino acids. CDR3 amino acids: CASSAGVGTQYF. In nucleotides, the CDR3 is TGTGCCAGCAGTGCAGGGGTGGGAACGCAGTATTTT.

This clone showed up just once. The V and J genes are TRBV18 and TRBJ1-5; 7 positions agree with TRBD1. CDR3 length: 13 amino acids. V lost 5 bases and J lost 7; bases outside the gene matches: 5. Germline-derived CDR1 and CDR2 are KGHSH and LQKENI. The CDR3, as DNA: TGTGCCAGCTCATTCGACAGGGACCAGCCCCAGCATTTT. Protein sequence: CASSFDRDQPQHF.

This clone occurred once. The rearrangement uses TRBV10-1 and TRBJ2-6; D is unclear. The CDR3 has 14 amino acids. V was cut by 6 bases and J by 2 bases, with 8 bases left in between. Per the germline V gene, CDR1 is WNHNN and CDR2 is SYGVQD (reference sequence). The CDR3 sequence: CASSGETGANVLTF. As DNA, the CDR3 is TGCGCCAGCAGCGGAGAGACTGGGGCCAACGTCCTGACTTTC.

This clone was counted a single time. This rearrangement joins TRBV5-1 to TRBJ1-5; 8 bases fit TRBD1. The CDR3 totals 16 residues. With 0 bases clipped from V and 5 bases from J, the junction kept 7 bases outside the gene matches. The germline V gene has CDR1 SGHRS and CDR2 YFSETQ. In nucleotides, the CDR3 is TGCGCCAGCAGCTTGGGACCTGGGACAGGAGATCAGCCCCAGCATTTT. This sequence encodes CASSLGPGTGDQPQHF.

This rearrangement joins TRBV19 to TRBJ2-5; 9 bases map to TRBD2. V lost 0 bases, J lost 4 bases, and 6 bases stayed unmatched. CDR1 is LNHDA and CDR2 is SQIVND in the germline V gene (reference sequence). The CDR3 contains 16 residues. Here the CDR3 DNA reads TGTGCCAGTAGTATAGAAGTGGGTAGCGGGAGAGAGACCCAGTACTTC. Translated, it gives CASSIEVGSGRETQYF.

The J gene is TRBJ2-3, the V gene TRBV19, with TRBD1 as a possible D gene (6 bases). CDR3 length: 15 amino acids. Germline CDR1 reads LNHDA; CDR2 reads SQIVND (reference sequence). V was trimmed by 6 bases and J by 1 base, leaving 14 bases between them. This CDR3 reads CASRLTGPRTDTQYF. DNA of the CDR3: TGTGCCAGTAGGCTAACAGGGCCACGCACAGATACGCAGTATTTT. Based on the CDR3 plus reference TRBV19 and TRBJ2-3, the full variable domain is DGGITQSPKYLFRKEGQNVTLSCEQNLNHDAMYWYRQDPGQGLRLIYYSQIVNDFQKGDIAEGYSVSREKKESFPLTVTSAQKNPTAFYLCASRLTGPRTDTQYFGPGTRLTVL.